This T cell receptor beta chain was obtained from a study of cytomegalovirus exposure and HLA in healthy donors. Whole-study findings and limits: Follow-up analysis found HLA locus-dependent TCR association rates, highest for DRB1 and lowest for HLA-C. A link between a missense DCLRE1C variant and TCR beta V- and J-gene trimming emerged from a later analysis. TCR beta sequences numbering 16,951 were associated with HLA alleles at 0.05 false discovery rate in a later analysis.

Vbeta (60) and Jbeta (13) primers were used in the PCR. Clones were read by immunoSEQ multiplex PCR, and TCRdb kept only the in-frame ones, dropping some. The data contain 70,000 to 95,000 clones, about two thirds of them singletons. CDR3 length equals 13 residues. Looked up from germline, CDR1 is MNHNS and CDR2 is SASEGT. Unmatched junction bases numbered 2, after V lost 8 bases and J lost 1 base. Comments on this clone: The antigen remains unidentified.

Material for sequencing was PBMCs. The chain uses TRBV6-1 and TRBJ2-5; 9 bases line up with TRBD1. This TCR derives from a woman younger than 45 in good health and CMV-seropositive. This CDR3 is CASPDRGQETQYF. DNA for the CDR3: TGTGCCAGCCCGGACAGGGGCCAAGAGACCCAGTACTTC.